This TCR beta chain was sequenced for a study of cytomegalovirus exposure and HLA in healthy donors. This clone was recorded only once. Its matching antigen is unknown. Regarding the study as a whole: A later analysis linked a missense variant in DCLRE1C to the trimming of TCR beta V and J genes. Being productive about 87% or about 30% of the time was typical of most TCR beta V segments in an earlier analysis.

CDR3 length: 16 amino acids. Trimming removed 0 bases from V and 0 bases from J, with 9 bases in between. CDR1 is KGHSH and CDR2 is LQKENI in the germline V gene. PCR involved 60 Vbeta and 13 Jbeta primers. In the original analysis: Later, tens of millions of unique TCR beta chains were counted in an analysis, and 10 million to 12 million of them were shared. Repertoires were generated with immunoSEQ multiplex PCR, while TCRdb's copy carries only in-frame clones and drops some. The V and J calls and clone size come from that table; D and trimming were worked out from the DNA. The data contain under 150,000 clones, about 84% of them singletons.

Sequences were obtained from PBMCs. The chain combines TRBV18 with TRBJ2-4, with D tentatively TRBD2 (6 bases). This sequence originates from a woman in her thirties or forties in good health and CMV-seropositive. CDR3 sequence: CASSPPGGLAKNIQYF. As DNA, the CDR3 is TGTGCCAGCTCACCACCGGGGGGTCTAGCCAAAAACATTCAGTACTTC.